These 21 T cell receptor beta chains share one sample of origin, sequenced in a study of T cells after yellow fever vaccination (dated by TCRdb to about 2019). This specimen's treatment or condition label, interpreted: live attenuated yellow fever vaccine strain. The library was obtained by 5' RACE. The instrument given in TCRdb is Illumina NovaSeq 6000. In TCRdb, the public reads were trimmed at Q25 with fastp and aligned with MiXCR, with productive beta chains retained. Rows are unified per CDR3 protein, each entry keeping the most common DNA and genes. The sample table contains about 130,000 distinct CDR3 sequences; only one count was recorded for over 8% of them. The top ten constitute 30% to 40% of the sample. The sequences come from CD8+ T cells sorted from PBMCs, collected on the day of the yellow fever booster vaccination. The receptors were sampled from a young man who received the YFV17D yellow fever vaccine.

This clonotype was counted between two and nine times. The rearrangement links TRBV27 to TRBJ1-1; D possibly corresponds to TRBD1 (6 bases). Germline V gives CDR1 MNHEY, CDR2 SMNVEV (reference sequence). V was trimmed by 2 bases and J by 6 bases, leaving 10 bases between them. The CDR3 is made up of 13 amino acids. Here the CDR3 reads CASSLVGGSEAFF. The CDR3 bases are TGTGCCAGCAGTTTAGTAGGGGGATCTGAAGCTTTCTTT.

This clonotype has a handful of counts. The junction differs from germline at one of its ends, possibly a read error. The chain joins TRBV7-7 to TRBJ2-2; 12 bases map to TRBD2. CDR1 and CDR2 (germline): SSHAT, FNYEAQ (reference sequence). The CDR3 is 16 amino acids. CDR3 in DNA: TGTGCTAGCAGCCAGACTAGCGGGGGCCCCACCGGGGAGCTGTTTTTT. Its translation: CASSQTSGGPTGELFF.

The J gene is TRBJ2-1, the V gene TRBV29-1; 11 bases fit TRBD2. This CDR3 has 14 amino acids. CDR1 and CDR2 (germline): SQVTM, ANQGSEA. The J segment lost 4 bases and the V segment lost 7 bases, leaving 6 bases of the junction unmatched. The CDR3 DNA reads TGCAGCGGGGACGGGACTAGCGGATACAATGAGCAGTTCTTC. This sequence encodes CSGDGTSGYNEQFF.

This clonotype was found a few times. CDR3 loop: CASSLAGMFGEQYF. The CDR3 DNA reads TGTGCCAGCAGCTTAGCCGGGATGTTCGGCGAGCAGTACTTC. J is TRBJ2-7 and V is TRBV7-9; D is perhaps TRBD2 (5 bases). Germline V gene sequence: CDR1 SEHNR, CDR2 FQNEAQ (reference sequence). This CDR3 spans 14 amino acids. V was cut by 0 bases and J by 6 bases, with 12 bases left in between.

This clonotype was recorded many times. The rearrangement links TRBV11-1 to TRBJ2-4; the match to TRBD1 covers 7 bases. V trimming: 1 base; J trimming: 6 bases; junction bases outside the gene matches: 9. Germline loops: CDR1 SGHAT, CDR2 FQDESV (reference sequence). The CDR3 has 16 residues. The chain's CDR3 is CASSLDRGPMGNIQYF. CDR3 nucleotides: TGTGCCAGCAGCTTAGACAGGGGTCCCATGGGAAACATTCAGTACTTC.

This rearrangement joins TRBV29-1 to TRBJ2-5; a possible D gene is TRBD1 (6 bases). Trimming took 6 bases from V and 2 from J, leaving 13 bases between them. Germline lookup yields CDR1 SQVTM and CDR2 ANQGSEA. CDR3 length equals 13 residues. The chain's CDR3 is CSVKTGLQETQYF. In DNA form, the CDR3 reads TGCAGCGTGAAGACAGGCCTTCAAGAGACCCAGTACTTC.

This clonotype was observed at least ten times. CDR3 residues: CASSIATGMNTEAFF. For the CDR3, the DNA is TGTGCCAGCAGCATCGCTACAGGGATGAACACTGAAGCTTTCTTT. The chain carries TRBV7-9 and TRBJ1-1; a possible D gene is TRBD1 (6 bases). Deletions cut 5 bases from V and 0 bases from J, with 13 bases between. The V gene's germline CDR1 is SEHNR and CDR2 FQNEAQ (reference sequence). The CDR3 covers 15 residues.

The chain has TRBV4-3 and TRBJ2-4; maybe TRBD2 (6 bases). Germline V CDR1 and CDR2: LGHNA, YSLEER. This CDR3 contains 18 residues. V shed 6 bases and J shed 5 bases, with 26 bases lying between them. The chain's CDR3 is CASSQDWGVVALENIQYF. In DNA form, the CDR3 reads TGCGCCAGCAGTCAGGACTGGGGGGTAGTCGCCCTTGAAAACATTCAGTACTTC.

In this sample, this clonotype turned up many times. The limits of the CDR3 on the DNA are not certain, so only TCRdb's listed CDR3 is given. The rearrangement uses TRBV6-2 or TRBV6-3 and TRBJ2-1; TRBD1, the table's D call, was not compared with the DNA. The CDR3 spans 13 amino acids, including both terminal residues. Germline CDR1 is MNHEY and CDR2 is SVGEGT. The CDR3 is CASSSSGADEQFF.

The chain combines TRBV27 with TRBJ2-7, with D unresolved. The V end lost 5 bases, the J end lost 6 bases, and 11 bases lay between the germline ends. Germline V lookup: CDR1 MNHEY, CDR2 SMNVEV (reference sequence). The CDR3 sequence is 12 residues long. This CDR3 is CASSLRPGEQYV. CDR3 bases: TGTGCCAGCAGTCTCCGTCCAGGCGAGCAGTACGTC.

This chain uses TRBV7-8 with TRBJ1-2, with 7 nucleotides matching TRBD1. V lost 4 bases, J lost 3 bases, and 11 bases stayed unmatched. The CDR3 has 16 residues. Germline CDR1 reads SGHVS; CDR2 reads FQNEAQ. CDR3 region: CASSSTSGTDYYGYTF. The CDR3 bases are TGTGCCAGCAGCTCAACCTCCGGGACAGACTACTATGGCTACACCTTC. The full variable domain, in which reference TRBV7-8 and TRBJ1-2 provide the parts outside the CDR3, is GAGVSQSPRYKVAKRGQDVALRCDPISGHVSLFWYQQALGQGPEFLTYFQNEAQLDKSGLPSDRFFAERPEGSVSTLKIQRTQQEDSAVYLCASSSTSGTDYYGYTFGSGTRLTVV.

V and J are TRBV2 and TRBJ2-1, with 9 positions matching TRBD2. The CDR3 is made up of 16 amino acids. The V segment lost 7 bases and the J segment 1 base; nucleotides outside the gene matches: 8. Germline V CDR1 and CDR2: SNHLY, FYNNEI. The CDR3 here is CASNGGTSGSYNEQFF. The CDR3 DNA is TGTGCCAGCAATGGTGGAACTAGCGGGTCCTACAATGAGCAGTTCTTC.

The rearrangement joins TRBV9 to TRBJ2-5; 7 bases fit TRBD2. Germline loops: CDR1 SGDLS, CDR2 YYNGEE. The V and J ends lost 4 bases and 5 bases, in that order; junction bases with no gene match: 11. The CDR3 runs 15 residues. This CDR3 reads CASSLGASGYETQYF. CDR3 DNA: TGTGCCAGCAGCCTAGGCGCTAGCGGTTACGAGACCCAGTACTTC.

CDR3 sequence: CASSWSADTQYF. CDR3 in DNA: TGCGCCAGCAGCTGGTCAGCAGATACGCAGTATTTT. The V gene is TRBV5-1, the J gene TRBJ2-3; D gene unclear. V was trimmed by 3 bases and J by 4 bases, leaving 6 bases between them. The length of the CDR3 is 12 residues. Germline loops: CDR1 SGHRS, CDR2 YFSETQ.

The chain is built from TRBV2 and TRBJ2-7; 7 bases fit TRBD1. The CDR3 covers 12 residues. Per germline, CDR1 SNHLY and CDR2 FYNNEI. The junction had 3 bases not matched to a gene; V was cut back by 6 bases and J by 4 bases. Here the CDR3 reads CASRGQPYEQYF. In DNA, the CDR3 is TGTGCCAGCAGGGGACAGCCGTACGAGCAGTACTTC.

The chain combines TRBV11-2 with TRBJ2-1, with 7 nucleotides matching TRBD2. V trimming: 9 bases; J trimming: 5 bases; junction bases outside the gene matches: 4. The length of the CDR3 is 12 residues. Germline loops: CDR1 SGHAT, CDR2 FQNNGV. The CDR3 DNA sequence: TGTGCCAGTCTAGCGGACAACAATGAGCAGTTCTTC. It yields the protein CASLADNNEQFF.

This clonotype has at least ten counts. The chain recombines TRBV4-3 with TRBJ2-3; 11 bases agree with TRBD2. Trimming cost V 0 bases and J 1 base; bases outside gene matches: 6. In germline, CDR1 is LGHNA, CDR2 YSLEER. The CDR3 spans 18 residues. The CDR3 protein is CASSQDSVLAGGTDTQYF. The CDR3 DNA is TGCGCCAGCAGCCAAGATTCAGTACTAGCGGGGGGCACAGATACGCAGTATTTT.

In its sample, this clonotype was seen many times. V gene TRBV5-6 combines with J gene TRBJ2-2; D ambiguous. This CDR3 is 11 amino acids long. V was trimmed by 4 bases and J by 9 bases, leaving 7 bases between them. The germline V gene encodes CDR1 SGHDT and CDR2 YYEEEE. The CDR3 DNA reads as TGTGCCAGCAGCACCGGACGGGAGCTGTTTTTT. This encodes CASSTGRELFF. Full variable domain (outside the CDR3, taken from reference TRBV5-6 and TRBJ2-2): DAGVTQSPTHLIKTRGQQVTLRCSPKSGHDTVSWYQQALGQGPQFIFQYYEEEERQRGNFPDRFSGHQFPNYSSELNVNALLLGDSALYLCASSTGRELFFGEGSRLTVL.

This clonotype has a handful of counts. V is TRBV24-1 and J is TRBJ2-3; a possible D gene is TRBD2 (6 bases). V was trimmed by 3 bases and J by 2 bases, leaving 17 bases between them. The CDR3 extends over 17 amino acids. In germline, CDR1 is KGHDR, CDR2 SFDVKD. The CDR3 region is CATSDRAGRETTDTQYF. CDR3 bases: TGTGCCACCAGTGATCGGGCCGGGCGGGAAACCACAGATACGCAGTATTTT.

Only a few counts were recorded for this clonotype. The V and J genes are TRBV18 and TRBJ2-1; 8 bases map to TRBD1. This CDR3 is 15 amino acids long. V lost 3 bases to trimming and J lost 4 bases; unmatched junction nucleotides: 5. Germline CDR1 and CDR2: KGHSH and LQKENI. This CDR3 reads CASSPRQGPYNEQFF. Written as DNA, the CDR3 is TGTGCCAGCTCACCTAGACAGGGGCCTTACAATGAGCAGTTCTTC.

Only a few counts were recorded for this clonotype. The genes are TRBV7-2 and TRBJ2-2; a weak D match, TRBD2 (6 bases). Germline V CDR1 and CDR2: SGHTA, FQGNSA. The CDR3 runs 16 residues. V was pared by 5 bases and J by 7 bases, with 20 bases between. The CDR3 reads CASSAPGGTPGGELFF. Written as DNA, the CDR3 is TGTGCCAGCAGCGCCCCCGGCGGGACTCCTGGCGGGGAGCTGTTTTTT.